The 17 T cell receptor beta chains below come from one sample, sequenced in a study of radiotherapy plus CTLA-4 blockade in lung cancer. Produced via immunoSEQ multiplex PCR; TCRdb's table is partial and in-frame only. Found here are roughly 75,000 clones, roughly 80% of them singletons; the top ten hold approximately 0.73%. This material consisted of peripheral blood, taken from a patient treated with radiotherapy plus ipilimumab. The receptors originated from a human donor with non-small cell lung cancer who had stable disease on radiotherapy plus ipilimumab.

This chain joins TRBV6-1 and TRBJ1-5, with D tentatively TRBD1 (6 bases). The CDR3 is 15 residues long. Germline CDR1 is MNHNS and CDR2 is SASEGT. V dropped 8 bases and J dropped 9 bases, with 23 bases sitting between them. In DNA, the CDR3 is TGTGCCAGCCGGGGGGGCAGGGGCTCAGAAGGGCCCCAGCATTTT. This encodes CASRGGRGSEGPQHF.

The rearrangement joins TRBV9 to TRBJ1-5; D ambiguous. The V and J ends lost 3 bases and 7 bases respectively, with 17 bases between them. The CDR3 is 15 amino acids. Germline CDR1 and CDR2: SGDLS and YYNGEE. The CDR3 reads CASSARRGVRQPQHF. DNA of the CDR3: TGTGCCAGCAGCGCCCGTCGAGGAGTGAGGCAGCCCCAGCATTTT.

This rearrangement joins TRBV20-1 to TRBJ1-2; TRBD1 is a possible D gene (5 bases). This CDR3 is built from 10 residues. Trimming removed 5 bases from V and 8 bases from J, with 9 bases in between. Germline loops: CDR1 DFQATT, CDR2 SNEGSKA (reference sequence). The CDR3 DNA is TGCAGTGCTCGCAGGGAAGGCTACACCTTC. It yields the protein CSARREGYTF.

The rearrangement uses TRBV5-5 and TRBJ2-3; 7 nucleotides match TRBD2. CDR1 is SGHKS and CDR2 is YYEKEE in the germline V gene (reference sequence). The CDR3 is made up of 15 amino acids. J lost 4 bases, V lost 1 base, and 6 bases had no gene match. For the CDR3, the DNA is TGTGCCAGCAGCTTGATGGCGGGAGCGGCAGATACGCAGTATTTT. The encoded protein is CASSLMAGAADTQYF.

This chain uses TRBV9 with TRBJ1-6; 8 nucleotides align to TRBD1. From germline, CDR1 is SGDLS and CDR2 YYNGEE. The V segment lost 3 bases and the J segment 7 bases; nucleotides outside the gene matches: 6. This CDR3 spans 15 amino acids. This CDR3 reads CASSEGQAPNSPLHF. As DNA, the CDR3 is TGTGCCAGCAGCGAGGGACAGGCCCCAAATTCACCCCTCCACTTT.

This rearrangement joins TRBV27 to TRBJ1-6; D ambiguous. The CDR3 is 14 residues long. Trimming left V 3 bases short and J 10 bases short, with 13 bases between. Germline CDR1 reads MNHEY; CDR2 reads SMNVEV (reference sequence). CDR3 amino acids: CASSFRDFRSPLHF. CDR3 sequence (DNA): TGTGCCAGCAGTTTTCGGGATTTCAGGTCACCCCTCCACTTT.

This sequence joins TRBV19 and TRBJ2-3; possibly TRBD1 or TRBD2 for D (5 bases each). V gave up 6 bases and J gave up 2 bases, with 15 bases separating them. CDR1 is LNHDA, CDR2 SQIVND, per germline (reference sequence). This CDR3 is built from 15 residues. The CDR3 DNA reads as TGTGCCAGTAGGGCCGGGACGGCGATCACAGATACGCAGTATTTT. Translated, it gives CASRAGTAITDTQYF.

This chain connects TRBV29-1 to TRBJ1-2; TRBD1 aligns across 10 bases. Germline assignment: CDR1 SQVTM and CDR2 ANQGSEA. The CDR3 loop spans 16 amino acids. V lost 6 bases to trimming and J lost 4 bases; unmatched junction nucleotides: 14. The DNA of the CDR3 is TGCAGCGTGCGGGACAGGGGCACCAGAGGATCCTATGGCTACACCTTC. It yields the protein CSVRDRGTRGSYGYTF. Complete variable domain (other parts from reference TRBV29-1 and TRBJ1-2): SAVISQKPSRDICQRGTSLTIQCQVDSQVTMMFWYRQQPGQSLTLIATANQGSEATYESGFVIDKFPISRPNLTFSTLTVSNMSPEDSSIYLCSVRDRGTRGSYGYTFGSGTRLTVV.

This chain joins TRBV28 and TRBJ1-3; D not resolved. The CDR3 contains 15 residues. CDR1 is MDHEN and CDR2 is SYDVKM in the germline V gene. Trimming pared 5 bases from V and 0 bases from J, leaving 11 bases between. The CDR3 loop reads CASSPREDSGNTIYF. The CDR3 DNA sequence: TGTGCCAGCAGTCCTAGAGAGGACTCTGGAAACACCATATATTTT.

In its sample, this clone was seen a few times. CDR3 in amino acids: CASSLSTGGAVFETQYF. The CDR3 DNA follows: TGTGCCAGCAGCTTATCTACGGGGGGCGCGGTTTTTGAGACCCAGTACTTC. V gene TRBV11-2 combines with J gene TRBJ2-5; tentatively, D is TRBD2 (7 bases). Per the germline V gene, CDR1 is SGHAT and CDR2 is FQNNGV. The CDR3 extends over 17 amino acids. Trimming removed 2 bases at V and 5 bases at J, with 21 bases between.

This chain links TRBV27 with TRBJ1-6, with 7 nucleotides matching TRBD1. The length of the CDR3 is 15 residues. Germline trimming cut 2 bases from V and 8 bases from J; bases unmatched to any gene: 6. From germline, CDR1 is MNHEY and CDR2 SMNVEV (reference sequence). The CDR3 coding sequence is TGTGCCAGCAGTTTAGGACAGGTATTTGATTCACCCCTCCACTTT. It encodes CASSLGQVFDSPLHF.

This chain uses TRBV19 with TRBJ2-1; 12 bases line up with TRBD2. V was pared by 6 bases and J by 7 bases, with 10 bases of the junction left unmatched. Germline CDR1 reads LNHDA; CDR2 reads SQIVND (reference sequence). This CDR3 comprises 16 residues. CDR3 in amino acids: CASSPLTSGRGNEQFF. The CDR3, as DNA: TGTGCCAGTAGCCCTTTGACTAGCGGGAGAGGAAATGAGCAGTTCTTC.

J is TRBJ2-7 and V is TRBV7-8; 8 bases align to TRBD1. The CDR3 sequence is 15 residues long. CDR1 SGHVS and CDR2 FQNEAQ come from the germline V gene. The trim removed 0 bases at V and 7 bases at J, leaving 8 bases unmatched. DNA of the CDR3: TGTGCCAGCAGCTTAGCGGCAGGGGGCCGGCGTGAGCAGTACTTC. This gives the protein CASSLAAGGRREQYF.

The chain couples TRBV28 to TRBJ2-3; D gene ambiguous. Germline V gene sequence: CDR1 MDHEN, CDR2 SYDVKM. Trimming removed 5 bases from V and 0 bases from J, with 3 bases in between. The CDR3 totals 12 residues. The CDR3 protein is CASSPSTDTQYF. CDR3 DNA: TGTGCCAGCAGTCCTAGCACAGATACGCAGTATTTT.

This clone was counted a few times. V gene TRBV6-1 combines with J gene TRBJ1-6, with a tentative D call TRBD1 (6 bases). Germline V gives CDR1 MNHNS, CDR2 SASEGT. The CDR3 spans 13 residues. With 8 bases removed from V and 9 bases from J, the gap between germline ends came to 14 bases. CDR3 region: CASGKPGASPLHF. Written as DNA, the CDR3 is TGTGCCAGCGGGAAGCCGGGGGCTTCACCCCTCCACTTT.

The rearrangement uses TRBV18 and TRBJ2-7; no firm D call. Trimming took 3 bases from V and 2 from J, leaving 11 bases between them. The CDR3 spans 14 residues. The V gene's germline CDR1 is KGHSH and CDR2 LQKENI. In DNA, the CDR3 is TGTGCCAGCTCACCTTCAGGCGGAGCCTACGAGCAGTACTTC. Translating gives CASSPSGGAYEQYF.

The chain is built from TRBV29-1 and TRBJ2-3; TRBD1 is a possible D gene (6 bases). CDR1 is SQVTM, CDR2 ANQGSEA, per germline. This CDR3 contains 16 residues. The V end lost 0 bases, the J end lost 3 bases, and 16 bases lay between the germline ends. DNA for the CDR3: TGCAGCGTTGAAGAGGCAGGAACAGGGTGGACAGATACGCAGTATTTT. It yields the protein CSVEEAGTGWTDTQYF.